The present entry profiles one T cell receptor beta chain with its context. Authors' data handling: Nucleated cell counts were estimated from reference gene primer amplification. Using immunoSEQ multiplex PCR, the repertoire was profiled, and TCRdb retains in-frame clones only, with some absent. V, J and clone size derive from that table, while D and trimming were established from the DNA sequence. The data contain some 86,000 clones, approximately 88% of them seen just once; the ten biggest clones take up 25% to 40%. The CDR3 is 14 residues long. V was pared by 4 bases and J by 2 bases, with 12 bases between. Looked up from germline, CDR1 is SGHRS and CDR2 is YFSETQ. The data are from a study of blood T cell repertoires in COVID-19. Whole-study context: Sites in the United States, Italy and Spain provided acute and convalescent COVID-19 samples. Sources were T cells, B-cell-depleted T cells, or PBMCs; the material itself was cDNA or gDNA.

The chain carries TRBV5-1 and TRBJ1-2; D not resolved. The origin of this receptor is a woman older than 75 with active or convalescent COVID-19. The sequencing input was peripheral blood. In nucleotides, the CDR3 is TGCGCCAGCAGCCGAGGAGAAACAAACTATGGCTACACCTTC. The encoded protein is CASSRGETNYGYTF.